This TCR beta chain was observed in a study of cytomegalovirus exposure and HLA in healthy donors. Overall study context: Earlier results showed roughly 120 million unique TCR beta sequences derived from roughly 180 million T cells. The Caucasian-associated ancestry cluster contained around four fifths of the approximately 430 genotyped donors. Study-level findings and limits: The classifier reportedly diagnosed cytomegalovirus status with high sensitivity and specificity. In a later analysis, specific HLA alleles were associated with approximately 16,000 TCR beta sequences at a 0.05 false discovery rate.

This clone is a singleton in its sample. Its antigen is unknown. The CDR3 runs to 14 residues. V gave up 10 bases and J gave up 5 bases; unmatched junction bases: 8. The germline V gene has CDR1 SNHLY and CDR2 FYNNEI. It was with 60 Vbeta and 13 Jbeta primers that the PCR ran. TCRdb keeps only in-frame clones here, not all; method: immunoSEQ multiplex PCR. Of more than 90,000 clones in the sample, 65% to 85% were seen once. The TCR originated in a man aged 50-60 years in good health and CMV-seronegative. Sample: PBMCs. The chain employs TRBV2 and TRBJ2-5; 12 nucleotides align to TRBD2. CDR3 sequence reads: CATASGRAGETQYF. Written as DNA, the CDR3 is TGTGCCACCGCTAGCGGGAGGGCCGGGGAGACCCAGTACTTC.